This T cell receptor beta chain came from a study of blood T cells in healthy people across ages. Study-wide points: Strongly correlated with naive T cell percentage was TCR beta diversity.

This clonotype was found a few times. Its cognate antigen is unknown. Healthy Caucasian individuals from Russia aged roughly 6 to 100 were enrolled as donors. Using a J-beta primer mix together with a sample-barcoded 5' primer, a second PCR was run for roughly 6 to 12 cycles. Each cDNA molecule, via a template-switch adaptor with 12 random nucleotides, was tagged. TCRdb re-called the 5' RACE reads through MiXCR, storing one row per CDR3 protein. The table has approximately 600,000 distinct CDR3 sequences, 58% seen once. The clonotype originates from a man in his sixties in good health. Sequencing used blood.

DNA for the CDR3: TGCAGTGCTAGAGGGGCGGTCAATTTGGAGCAGTTCTTC. Protein product: CSARGAVNLEQFF. The J gene is TRBJ2-1, the V gene TRBV20-1; D is ambiguous. The CDR3 covers 13 residues. CDR1 is DFQATT, CDR2 SNEGSKA, per germline (reference sequence). The V and J ends lost 1 base and 10 bases respectively, with 14 bases between them.